These T cell receptor beta chains were read from a single sample in a study of T-cell reconstitution after alpha-beta-depleted transplantation in children. TCRdb reprocessed the PCR reads via MiXCR and lists one record per CDR3 protein. The profile shows about 610,000 distinct CDR3 sequences, about 11% of them singletons. Sequences were derived from PBMCs from the stem cell graft donor, sampled from the stem cell graft. Receptors were obtained from a human donor who donated a stem cell graft to a child with acute myeloid leukemia. Both conserved end residues are part of each CDR3. A D gene is named only where the DNA matches it firmly. Clone sizes are given selectively: once, few, many, or a class where the clone is expanded.

j_gene: TRBJ2-2
v_gene: TRBV11-2
d_gene: TRBD2
abundance: few
CDR3aa: CASIQTSRLAVVPGELFF
CDR3nt: TGTGCCAGCATTCAAACTTCAAGACTAGCGGTCGTTCCCGGGGAGCTGTTTTTT

j_gene: TRBJ2-7
v_gene: TRBV20-1
d_gene: TRBD1
abundance: few
CDR3aa: CSARDRVSEQYF
CDR3nt: TGCAGTGCGAGGGACAGGGTGTCCGAGCAGTACTTC

j_gene: TRBJ2-2
v_gene: TRBV20-1
d_gene: TRBD2
abundance: -
CDR3aa: CSARRGTSGGITGELFF
CDR3nt: TGCAGTGCTAGAAGGGGGACTAGCGGGGGTATCACCGGGGAGCTGTTTTTT

j_gene: TRBJ2-5
v_gene: TRBV6-1
d_gene: -
abundance: few
CDR3aa: CACGARGISETQYF
CDR3nt: TGTGCGTGCGGGGCCAGGGGCATTTCAGAGACCCAGTACTTC

j_gene: TRBJ2-7
v_gene: TRBV29-1
d_gene: -
abundance: few
CDR3aa: CSVEGPGRQSSYEQYF
CDR3nt: TGCAGCGTTGAAGGCCCGGGAAGGCAGAGCTCCTACGAGCAGTACTTC

j_gene: TRBJ1-4
v_gene: TRBV10-3
d_gene: -
abundance: once
CDR3aa: CAISESRQGEKLFF
CDR3nt: TGTGCCATCAGTGAGTCGCGGCAAGGTGAAAAACTGTTTTTT

j_gene: TRBJ2-5
v_gene: TRBV2
d_gene: TRBD2
abundance: few
CDR3aa: CASSDGLAGRYQETQYF
CDR3nt: TGTGCCAGCAGTGATGGCCTAGCGGGAAGGTACCAAGAGACCCAGTACTTC

j_gene: TRBJ2-4
v_gene: TRBV4-3
d_gene: TRBD2
abundance: few
CDR3aa: CASSRSGRAPNIQYF
CDR3nt: TGCGCCAGCAGCCGAAGCGGGAGGGCCCCAAACATTCAGTACTTC

j_gene: TRBJ2-5
v_gene: TRBV5-1
d_gene: -
abundance: many
CDR3aa: CASSRRGETQYF
CDR3nt: TGCGCCAGCAGTAGGAGGGGGGAGACCCAGTACTTC

j_gene: TRBJ2-1
v_gene: TRBV5-1
d_gene: -
abundance: few
CDR3aa: CASRRDVNEQFF
CDR3nt: TGCGCCAGCAGGAGGGACGTGAATGAGCAGTTCTTC

j_gene: TRBJ2-7
v_gene: TRBV10-3
d_gene: -
abundance: many
CDR3aa: CGGGPSSYEQYF
CDR3nt: TGTGGCGGAGGACCCAGCTCCTACGAGCAGTACTTC

j_gene: TRBJ2-7
v_gene: TRBV7-9
d_gene: -
abundance: few
CDR3aa: CASSSSGDRNYEQYF
CDR3nt: TGTGCCAGCAGCTCAAGCGGGGACAGAAACTACGAGCAGTACTTC

j_gene: TRBJ2-3
v_gene: TRBV9
d_gene: TRBD2
abundance: once
CDR3aa: CARGLGLAGIYDTQYF
CDR3nt: TGTGCCAGAGGACTTGGGCTAGCGGGCATCTACGATACGCAGTATTTT

j_gene: TRBJ2-7
v_gene: TRBV20-1
d_gene: TRBD2
abundance: -
CDR3aa: CSASTSEGGRGYEQYF
CDR3nt: TGCAGTGCTAGCACTTCCGAGGGCGGGAGAGGGTACGAGCAGTACTTC

j_gene: TRBJ2-6
v_gene: TRBV6-1
d_gene: TRBD1
abundance: few
CDR3aa: CASRGGTGPPVVLTF
CDR3nt: TGTGCCAGCAGGGGCGGGACAGGACCTCCAGTCGTCCTGACTTTC

j_gene: TRBJ2-3
v_gene: TRBV5-6
d_gene: TRBD2
abundance: many
CDR3aa: CASSRGRRGTDTQYF
CDR3nt: TGTGCCAGCAGTCGCGGGAGGAGAGGCACAGATACGCAGTATTTT

j_gene: TRBJ2-7
v_gene: TRBV15
d_gene: TRBD2
abundance: -
CDR3aa: CATSRTSGRFYEQYF
CDR3nt: TGTGCCACCAGCAGAACTAGCGGGAGGTTTTACGAGCAGTACTTC

j_gene: TRBJ1-4
v_gene: TRBV27
d_gene: -
abundance: -
CDR3aa: CASSIGTRGEKLFF
CDR3nt: TGTGCCAGCAGTATCGGGACTCGCGGGGAAAAACTGTTTTTT

j_gene: TRBJ1-1
v_gene: TRBV6-1
d_gene: -
abundance: -
CDR3aa: CASRDQGLNTEAFF
CDR3nt: TGTGCCAGCAGAGACCAGGGGTTGAACACTGAAGCTTTCTTT

j_gene: TRBJ2-1
v_gene: TRBV3-1
d_gene: -
abundance: few
CDR3aa: CASSQGTSPLF
CDR3nt: TGTGCCAGCAGCCAAGGCACTAGTCCGCTCTTC

j_gene: TRBJ2-3
v_gene: TRBV27
d_gene: -
abundance: -
CDR3aa: CASSFSKRDTQYF
CDR3nt: TGTGCCAGCAGTTTTTCGAAGAGGGATACGCAGTATTTT

j_gene: TRBJ1-5
v_gene: TRBV12-3/TRBV12-4
d_gene: -
abundance: few
CDR3aa: CASSLRGVSQPQHF
CDR3nt: TGTGCCAGCAGTTTGAGGGGGGTGAGTCAGCCCCAGCATTTT

j_gene: TRBJ2-3
v_gene: TRBV28
d_gene: -
abundance: few
CDR3aa: CASTLGGAGLKDTQYF
CDR3nt: TGTGCCAGCACCCTTGGTGGGGCGGGATTGAAAGATACGCAGTATTTT

j_gene: TRBJ2-3
v_gene: TRBV10-3
d_gene: -
abundance: many
CDR3aa: CAISRITAQHQYF
CDR3nt: TGTGCCATCAGTAGAATCACAGCTCAACACCAGTATTTT

j_gene: TRBJ2-3
v_gene: TRBV20-1
d_gene: TRBD2
abundance: -
CDR3aa: CSAILGLAGGDTQYF
CDR3nt: TGCAGTGCCATCCTCGGACTAGCGGGAGGAGATACGCAGTATTTT

j_gene: TRBJ2-4
v_gene: TRBV12-3/TRBV12-4
d_gene: -
abundance: few
CDR3aa: CASSFGVRGTKNIQYF
CDR3nt: TGTGCCAGCAGTTTTGGGGTTCGGGGAACCAAAAACATTCAGTACTTC

j_gene: TRBJ2-4
v_gene: TRBV5-1
d_gene: TRBD2
abundance: few
CDR3aa: CASSSLDSLAGSSLAKNIQYF
CDR3nt: TGCGCCAGCAGCTCCCTTGACTCCTTAGCGGGCAGCTCCCTAGCCAAAAACATTCAGTACTTC

j_gene: TRBJ2-1
v_gene: TRBV12-3/TRBV12-4
d_gene: -
abundance: -
CDR3aa: CASSPSLATNEQFF
CDR3nt: TGTGCCAGCAGCCCCTCTCTAGCGACCAATGAGCAGTTCTTC

j_gene: TRBJ1-2
v_gene: TRBV4-2
d_gene: -
abundance: -
CDR3aa: CASSQDRKAGYTF
CDR3nt: TGTGCCAGCAGCCAAGATCGTAAAGCTGGCTACACCTTC

j_gene: TRBJ2-1
v_gene: TRBV3-1
d_gene: -
abundance: many
CDR3aa: CASSQDVAVNEQFF
CDR3nt: TGTGCCAGCAGCCAAGATGTGGCGGTCAATGAGCAGTTCTTC

j_gene: TRBJ2-2
v_gene: TRBV18
d_gene: TRBD1
abundance: -
CDR3aa: CASSPRAVDGQGTGELFF
CDR3nt: TGTGCCAGCTCACCACGCGCAGTTGACGGACAGGGCACCGGGGAGCTGTTTTTT

j_gene: TRBJ2-3
v_gene: TRBV21-1
d_gene: -
abundance: -
CDR3aa: CASSKVWSGRLQTDTQYF
CDR3nt: TGTGCCAGCAGCAAGGTCTGGAGCGGGAGGCTGCAGACAGATACGCAGTATTTT

j_gene: TRBJ2-7
v_gene: TRBV2
d_gene: -
abundance: many
CDR3aa: CASSGGAGRYEQYF
CDR3nt: TGTGCCAGCAGTGGAGGGGCGGGGCGCTACGAGCAGTACTTC

j_gene: TRBJ2-3
v_gene: TRBV12-3/TRBV12-4
d_gene: TRBD2
abundance: many
CDR3aa: CASITGLAGDTQYF
CDR3nt: TGTGCCAGCATTACTGGACTAGCAGGCGATACGCAGTATTTT

j_gene: TRBJ2-3
v_gene: TRBV9
d_gene: -
abundance: -
CDR3aa: CASSLRLEPSTDTQYF
CDR3nt: TGTGCCAGCAGCCTTCGACTCGAACCTAGCACAGATACGCAGTATTTT

j_gene: TRBJ1-1
v_gene: TRBV6-2/TRBV6-3
d_gene: -
abundance: few
CDR3aa: CASSYTPSTEAFF
CDR3nt: TGTGCCAGCAGTTACACGCCTAGCACTGAAGCTTTCTTT

j_gene: TRBJ2-7
v_gene: TRBV12-3/TRBV12-4
d_gene: -
abundance: -
CDR3aa: CASSPQGGLGEQYF
CDR3nt: TGTGCCAGCAGTCCCCAGGGGGGGCTCGGCGAGCAGTACTTC

j_gene: TRBJ2-3
v_gene: TRBV6-2/TRBV6-3
d_gene: TRBD2
abundance: many
CDR3aa: CASSYPPGLASDTQYF
CDR3nt: TGTGCCAGCAGTTACCCCCCGGGACTAGCATCAGATACGCAGTATTTT

j_gene: TRBJ2-2
v_gene: TRBV20-1
d_gene: TRBD1
abundance: -
CDR3aa: CSARGPGGSNTGELFF
CDR3nt: TGCAGTGCTAGAGGTCCAGGGGGCTCGAACACCGGGGAGCTGTTTTTT

j_gene: TRBJ2-1
v_gene: TRBV18
d_gene: -
abundance: -
CDR3aa: CASSPGSGPTNEQFF
CDR3nt: TGTGCCAGCTCACCAGGAAGCGGGCCGACCAATGAGCAGTTCTTC

j_gene: TRBJ2-1
v_gene: TRBV12-3/TRBV12-4
d_gene: TRBD2
abundance: -
CDR3aa: CASSPLGTSIHEQFF
CDR3nt: TGTGCCAGCAGCCCACTCGGGACTAGCATCCATGAGCAGTTCTTC

j_gene: TRBJ2-2
v_gene: TRBV5-6
d_gene: TRBD2
abundance: -
CDR3aa: CASSSGPPGRATGELFF
CDR3nt: TGTGCCAGCAGCTCCGGGCCCCCCGGGAGGGCCACCGGGGAGCTGTTTTTT

j_gene: TRBJ1-2
v_gene: TRBV6-5
d_gene: TRBD1
abundance: few
CDR3aa: CASSRNLGQGADYGYTF
CDR3nt: TGTGCCAGCAGTCGCAATCTCGGACAGGGAGCTGACTATGGCTACACCTTC

j_gene: TRBJ2-1
v_gene: TRBV6-5
d_gene: TRBD2
abundance: few
CDR3aa: CASSYSTGGLNEQFF
CDR3nt: TGTGCCAGCAGTTACAGTACGGGAGGTTTGAATGAGCAGTTCTTC

j_gene: TRBJ2-3
v_gene: TRBV29-1
d_gene: -
abundance: -
CDR3aa: CSVAGSTDTQYF
CDR3nt: TGCAGCGTTGCTGGAAGCACAGATACGCAGTATTTT

j_gene: TRBJ2-7
v_gene: TRBV29-1
d_gene: -
abundance: few
CDR3aa: CSVLPIISTGEQYF
CDR3nt: TGCAGCGTTCTCCCCATCATCAGTACGGGCGAGCAGTACTTC

j_gene: TRBJ2-3
v_gene: TRBV20-1
d_gene: TRBD2
abundance: few
CDR3aa: CSADGLAGTTDTQYF
CDR3nt: TGCAGTGCCGACGGACTAGCGGGGACCACAGATACGCAGTATTTT

j_gene: TRBJ2-1
v_gene: TRBV28
d_gene: -
abundance: few
CDR3aa: CASERGLNEQFF
CDR3nt: TGTGCCAGTGAACGAGGCCTAAATGAGCAGTTCTTC

j_gene: TRBJ1-2
v_gene: TRBV18
d_gene: -
abundance: once
CDR3aa: CASSPGQEGGYTF
CDR3nt: TGTGCCAGCTCACCAGGGCAGGAGGGCGGCTACACCTTC

j_gene: TRBJ2-7
v_gene: TRBV6-1
d_gene: -
abundance: -
CDR3aa: CASSPRDFSSYEQYF
CDR3nt: TGTGCCAGCAGTCCCCGGGACTTTAGCTCCTACGAGCAGTACTTC

j_gene: TRBJ1-4
v_gene: TRBV27
d_gene: -
abundance: few
CDR3aa: CASSFSGPPNEKLFF
CDR3nt: TGTGCCAGCAGTTTCTCTGGACCCCCTAATGAAAAACTGTTTTTT

j_gene: TRBJ2-7
v_gene: TRBV28
d_gene: TRBD1
abundance: many
CDR3aa: CASSQQGVSYEQYF
CDR3nt: TGTGCCAGCAGCCAACAGGGGGTTTCCTACGAGCAGTACTTC

j_gene: TRBJ2-1
v_gene: TRBV18
d_gene: -
abundance: -
CDR3aa: CASSAQNEQFF
CDR3nt: TGTGCCAGCTCAGCTCAGAATGAGCAGTTCTTC

j_gene: TRBJ2-5
v_gene: TRBV12-3/TRBV12-4
d_gene: -
abundance: few
CDR3aa: CASSSGPLLETQYF
CDR3nt: TGTGCCAGCAGCTCGGGACCCCTTTTGGAGACCCAGTACTTC

j_gene: TRBJ2-2
v_gene: TRBV7-9
d_gene: TRBD2
abundance: many
CDR3aa: CASRPGLGQSGELFF
CDR3nt: TGTGCCAGCAGACCCGGACTAGGGCAATCGGGGGAGCTGTTTTTT

j_gene: TRBJ2-5
v_gene: TRBV20-1
d_gene: -
abundance: few
CDR3aa: CSARDGAAKVSQYF
CDR3nt: TGCAGTGCTAGAGATGGGGCAGCCAAAGTGTCCCAGTACTTC

j_gene: TRBJ2-4
v_gene: TRBV2
d_gene: -
abundance: -
CDR3aa: CASTTDPLAKNIQYF
CDR3nt: TGTGCCAGCACGACAGACCCCCTAGCCAAAAACATTCAGTACTTC